This T cell receptor (beta chain) was found in a study of PD-1 blockade in classical Hodgkin lymphoma. Study-wide points: Unlike CD8+ TCR diversity, which did not rise significantly by C4D1, CD4+ TCR diversity did.

Each patient's relapse followed autologous stem cell transplantation, and brentuximab vedotin exposure varied. V was shortened by 3 bases and J by 4 bases, with 7 bases between the two germline ends. Germline V gives CDR1 SGHDT, CDR2 YYEEEE. The CDR3 totals 12 residues. Sequenced by immunoSEQ multiplex PCR; TCRdb stores in-frame clones only, minus some. The data show 90,000 to 100,000 clones, 75% to 85% seen once. Note on this clone: What it recognizes is unknown.

The rearrangement joins TRBV5-6 to TRBJ1-2; no firm D call. This TCR derives from a human donor with classical Hodgkin lymphoma. Sample: peripheral blood mononuclear cells (PBMCs), taken before the second cycle of nivolumab. The CDR3 nucleotides are TGTGCCAGCAGCTACACGGGCTATGGCTACACCTTC. It specifies CASSYTGYGYTF.